A selection of T cell receptor beta chains follows, all from one sample in a study of blood T cell repertoires in COVID-19. Sequenced by immunoSEQ multiplex PCR; TCRdb stores in-frame clones only, minus some. The sample yields about 250,000 clones, around 81% seen once. Sequenced material: peripheral blood. Source of these receptors: a person aged 65 to 85 with COVID-19, enrolled during active disease. Both conserved end residues are part of each CDR3. D genes are given only for firm matches. A clone size is listed for some rows: how often the clone was seen (once, few, many), or a class if it is expanded.

j_call v_call clone_size d_call cdr3_aa cdr3_nt
TRBJ1-3 TRBV13 - - CASSLRLSPGNTIYF TGTGCCAGCAGCTTAAGACTGTCCCCCGGAAACACCATATATTTT
TRBJ2-6 TRBV19 - - CASSMWGAGANVLTF TGTGCCAGTAGTATGTGGGGCGCTGGGGCCAACGTCCTGACTTTC
TRBJ1-5 TRBV28 - TRBD1 CASSLRQGVGRSNQPQHF TGTGCCAGCAGTCTTAGACAGGGAGTCGGCAGAAGCAATCAGCCCCAGCATTTT
TRBJ1-2 TRBV27 - TRBD1 CASSFGQGASGYGYTF TGTGCCAGCAGTTTCGGACAGGGCGCCTCCGGCTATGGCTACACCTTC
TRBJ1-1 TRBV5-6 once - CASSLGRVNTEAFF TGTGCCAGCAGCTTGGGCAGGGTGAACACTGAAGCTTTCTTT
TRBJ1-3 TRBV6-5 - TRBD1 CASSLDRVNTIYF TGTGCCAGCAGTCTGGACAGGGTGAACACCATATATTTT
TRBJ2-7 TRBV6-5 - TRBD2 CASRTGLAGAEQYF TGTGCCAGCAGAACCGGACTAGCGGGAGCCGAGCAGTACTTC
TRBJ2-5 TRBV7-9 few TRBD2 CASSLPMGLAGGGETQYF TGTGCCAGCAGCTTACCGATGGGACTAGCGGGCGGGGGAGAGACCCAGTACTTC
TRBJ1-2 TRBV7-2 - - CASSHDRRNYGYTF TGTGCCAGCAGCCATGACAGGAGGAACTATGGCTACACCTTC
TRBJ2-3 TRBV3-1/TRBV3-2 - - CASRLNSGVLGNTQYF TGTGCCAGCAGGTTAAACTCGGGGGTTTTGGGGAATACGCAGTATTTT
TRBJ1-2 TRBV28 - - CASSFSTVRGYGYTF TGTGCCAGCAGTTTTTCGACAGTGCGGGGCTATGGCTACACCTTC
TRBJ1-3 TRBV11-2 few TRBD1 CASSLRGQGAGNTIYF TGTGCCAGCAGCTTAAGGGGACAGGGAGCGGGAAACACCATATATTTT
TRBJ1-5 TRBV18 - - CASSPAGAYQPQHF TGTGCCAGCTCACCGGCAGGGGCCTATCAGCCCCAGCATTTT
TRBJ2-7 TRBV5-1 - TRBD1 CASSQESGGEQYF TGCGCCAGCAGCCAAGAATCAGGGGGCGAGCAGTACTTC
TRBJ2-5 TRBV11-1 - - CASSSRGTLQETQYF TGTGCCAGCAGCTCCCGGGGGACTCTGCAAGAGACCCAGTACTTC
TRBJ2-5 TRBV27 - TRBD2 CASRLAGGVQQETQYF TGTGCCAGCAGACTAGCGGGGGGGGTACAACAAGAGACCCAGTACTTC
TRBJ2-3 TRBV7-3 - TRBD2 CASSPPLAGGVDTQYF TGTGCCAGCAGCCCGCCCCTAGCGGGGGGGGTAGATACGCAGTATTTT
TRBJ1-4 TRBV4-3 - - CASSQDLNRLEKLFF TGCGCCAGCAGCCAAGATTTAAACAGGCTTGAAAAACTGTTTTTT
TRBJ1-4 TRBV18 - - CASSPGLQTNEKLFF TGTGCCAGCTCACCGGGCCTACAGACTAATGAAAAACTGTTTTTT
TRBJ1-1 TRBV7-8 few - CASSLAGLGTEAFF TGTGCCAGCAGCTTGGCGGGCCTTGGTACTGAAGCTTTCTTT
TRBJ2-5 TRBV7-9 once TRBD1 CASSFRTGQQETQYF TGTGCCAGCAGCTTTAGGACAGGTCAACAAGAGACCCAGTACTTC
TRBJ2-1 TRBV2 - TRBD2 CASSRTSPYNEQFF TGTGCCAGCAGTCGGACTAGCCCCTACAATGAGCAGTTCTTC
TRBJ2-7 TRBV6-6 - TRBD1 CASSFNPGQGAHEQYF TGTGCCAGCAGTTTTAACCCCGGACAGGGGGCCCACGAGCAGTACTTC
TRBJ1-5 TRBV19 - TRBD1 CASSTGVGQPQHF TGTGCCAGTAGCACAGGGGTGGGTCAGCCCCAGCATTTT
TRBJ2-7 TRBV30 - TRBD1 CAWSVPGQGHRKGEQYF TGTGCCTGGAGTGTCCCGGGACAGGGTCACCGAAAGGGAGAGCAGTACTTC
TRBJ1-5 TRBV2 - - CASTIGLPGGRNQPQHF TGTGCCAGCACTATAGGTCTCCCCGGGGGGCGCAATCAGCCCCAGCATTTT
TRBJ2-7 TRBV7-8 once - CASSLIRGSYEQYF TGTGCCAGCAGCTTGATTAGGGGCTCCTACGAGCAGTACTTC
TRBJ2-3 TRBV5-1 - TRBD1 CASSRSGQGVPDTQYF TGCGCCAGCAGCAGAAGTGGACAGGGGGTCCCAGATACGCAGTATTTT
TRBJ1-6 TRBV7-2 - - CASSLDRAGNSPLHF TGTGCCAGCAGCTTAGACAGGGCTGGTAATTCACCCCTCCACTTT
TRBJ1-2 TRBV4-2 - - CASSQVQGSDYGYTF TGTGCCAGCAGCCAAGTCCAGGGGAGCGACTATGGCTACACCTTC
TRBJ1-5 TRBV10-3 - - CAISGTEDQPQHF TGTGCCATCAGTGGGACAGAAGATCAGCCCCAGCATTTT
TRBJ1-2 TRBV7-9 few TRBD1 CASSYRDRSATNYGYTF TGTGCCAGCAGCTACCGGGACAGGAGCGCAACTAACTATGGCTACACCTTC
TRBJ2-2 TRBV18 - TRBD2 CASSPWRGADTGELFF TGTGCCAGCTCACCATGGCGGGGGGCCGACACCGGGGAGCTGTTTTTT
TRBJ1-1 TRBV25-1 - - CASSRGYEAFF TGTGCCAGCAGTAGGGGATATGAAGCTTTCTTT
TRBJ2-3 TRBV18 - - CASSERQVSSVDTQYF TGTGCCAGCTCAGAAAGACAGGTCTCGTCAGTGGATACGCAGTATTTT
TRBJ2-1 TRBV6-5 - - CASSRRRGDEQFF TGTGCCAGCAGCCGACGGAGGGGTGATGAGCAGTTCTTC
TRBJ1-5 TRBV19 - - CASRQTASNQPQHF TGTGCCAGTAGGCAGACAGCGAGCAATCAGCCCCAGCATTTT
TRBJ2-5 TRBV25-1 - - CASRESKQETQYF TGTGCCAGCAGGGAATCTAAACAAGAGACCCAGTACTTC
TRBJ2-1 TRBV27 - TRBD2 CASSFLGPGGGYNEQFF TGTGCCAGCAGTTTTTTGGGCCCGGGCGGGGGATACAATGAGCAGTTCTTC
TRBJ1-5 TRBV7-8 - TRBD1 CASSLGGRGEFSNQPQHF TGTGCCAGCAGCTTAGGGGGCAGGGGGGAGTTTAGCAATCAGCCCCAGCATTTT
TRBJ1-5 TRBV30 once TRBD1 CAWSPGQGLPQPQHF TGTGCCTGGAGTCCGGGACAGGGCCTCCCTCAGCCCCAGCATTTT